This T cell receptor (beta chain) was sequenced for a study of cytomegalovirus exposure and HLA in healthy donors. PCR primers comprised 60 Vbeta and 13 Jbeta primers. Generated by immunoSEQ multiplex PCR, the TCRdb table keeps only in-frame clones and is missing some. The sample has 150,000 to 200,000 clones, over 70% seen once; the top ten hold approximately 3%. This CDR3 contains 21 residues. V gave up 2 bases and J gave up 0 bases; unmatched junction bases: 12. In germline, CDR1 is MDHEN, CDR2 SYDVKM. This rearrangement joins TRBV28 to TRBJ2-4; 14 nucleotides agree with TRBD2. Sequenced material: PBMCs. This receptor was identified in a male donor in good health and CMV-seronegative. CDR3 sequence reads: CASSLGPGLAGVGRAKNIQYF. The CDR3 DNA reads TGTGCCAGCAGTTTAGGCCCGGGACTAGCGGGAGTAGGGAGAGCCAAAAACATTCAGTACTTC.